Listed below are T cell receptor beta chains from one sample, sequenced in a study of CD8 T cells in ankylosing spondylitis. TCRdb itself ran the 5' RACE reads through MiXCR, one entry per CDR3 protein. The sample includes hundreds of thousands of distinct CDR3 sequences, approximately 12% seen only once; the top ten take about 0.49%. The sequencing sample was made of blood, either unsorted or a sorted T cell fraction (not recorded which). The receptors stem from a male donor with ankylosing spondylitis. CDR3s include the opening cysteine and the closing phenylalanine or tryptophan. The D gene is left open where the match is weak. Rows give clone size only sometimes, using once, few, many, or a class for an expanded clone.

.,TRBV7-9,TRBJ2-6,.,CASSLASDSGANVLTF,TGTGCCAGCAGCTTAGCGTCCGACTCTGGGGCCAACGTCCTGACTTTC
.,TRBV10-3,TRBJ1-2,.,CAISELRSLGYTF,TGTGCCATCAGTGAGTTAAGGAGCCTTGGCTACACCTTC
few,TRBV7-6,TRBJ1-6,.,CASSLEAGSHSPLHF,TGTGCCAGCAGCTTAGAGGCAGGGAGCCATTCACCCCTCCACTTT
.,TRBV11-2,TRBJ2-5,TRBD2,CASRGKGLAGGLQETQYF,TGTGCCAGCAGAGGAAAGGGACTAGCGGGAGGGTTACAAGAGACCCAGTACTTC
few,TRBV6-5,TRBJ2-2,.,CASSYLGVGQGRVAGELFF,TGTGCCAGCAGTTATCTGGGCGTTGGTCAGGGGCGAGTAGCCGGGGAGCTGTTTTTT
few,TRBV20-1,TRBJ1-1,.,CSARAAWTEAFF,TGCAGTGCTAGGGCCGCTTGGACTGAAGCTTTCTTT
few,TRBV30,TRBJ2-7,.,CAWSAGLGGYEQYF,TGTGCCTGGAGTGCCGGACTAGGGGGCTACGAGCAGTACTTC
many,TRBV27,TRBJ2-3,.,CASSPRVRPTDTQYF,TGTGCCAGCAGTCCCCGGGTCCGCCCGACAGATACGCAGTATTTT
few,TRBV27,TRBJ2-7,.,CASSLKGRSYEQYF,TGTGCCAGCAGTTTAAAAGGGCGGTCCTACGAGCAGTACTTC
many,TRBV20-1,TRBJ2-1,.,CSARGAVSYNEQFF,TGCAGTGCTAGAGGGGCGGTCTCCTACAATGAGCAGTTCTTC
few,TRBV5-1,TRBJ2-1,TRBD2,CASSARLAGQYNEQFF,TGCGCCAGCAGCGCCCGACTAGCGGGACAGTACAATGAGCAGTTCTTC
few,TRBV24-1,TRBJ2-7,.,CATSDPEPGQSASSISYEQYF,TGTGCCACCAGTGATCCCGAACCGGGACAATCAGCCTCATCAATATCCTACGAGCAGTACTTC
.,TRBV9,TRBJ1-2,TRBD1,CASSQGAWNDYGYTF,TGTGCCAGCAGTCAGGGGGCCTGGAACGACTATGGCTACACCTTC
few,TRBV5-1,TRBJ1-1,TRBD1,CASSPDRGEVEAFF,TGCGCCAGCAGCCCGGACAGGGGAGAGGTTGAAGCTTTCTTT
.,TRBV4-3,TRBJ2-1,.,CASSQGAGTFSYNEQFF,TGCGCCAGCAGCCAGGGCGCCGGGACTTTCTCCTACAATGAGCAGTTCTTC
many,TRBV29-1,TRBJ2-2,TRBD1,CSALPGTGTGELFF,TGCAGCGCCCTTCCCGGGACAGGGACCGGGGAGCTGTTTTTT
.,TRBV10-3,TRBJ1-5,TRBD1,CASQGQGYSNQPQHF,TGTGCCAGCCAGGGACAGGGATATAGCAATCAGCCCCAGCATTTT
few,TRBV18,TRBJ1-5,.,CASSPWTGRDQPQHF,TGTGCCAGCTCACCATGGACGGGGCGGGATCAGCCCCAGCATTTT
.,TRBV10-3,TRBJ1-4,TRBD1,CAISEKQGGHEKLFF,TGTGCCATCAGTGAAAAACAGGGGGGACATGAAAAACTGTTTTTT
.,TRBV21-1,TRBJ2-7,.,CASSKKGRQSYEQYF,TGTGCCAGCAGCAAAAAGGGGAGACAGTCTTACGAGCAGTACTTC
many,TRBV29-1,TRBJ2-1,TRBD2,CSVAHGLAVNEQFF,TGCAGCGTTGCCCATGGACTAGCGGTCAATGAGCAGTTCTTC
.,TRBV4-3,TRBJ2-3,.,CASSQEPGRSTDTQYF,TGCGCCAGCAGCCAAGAACCGGGACGGAGCACAGATACGCAGTATTTT